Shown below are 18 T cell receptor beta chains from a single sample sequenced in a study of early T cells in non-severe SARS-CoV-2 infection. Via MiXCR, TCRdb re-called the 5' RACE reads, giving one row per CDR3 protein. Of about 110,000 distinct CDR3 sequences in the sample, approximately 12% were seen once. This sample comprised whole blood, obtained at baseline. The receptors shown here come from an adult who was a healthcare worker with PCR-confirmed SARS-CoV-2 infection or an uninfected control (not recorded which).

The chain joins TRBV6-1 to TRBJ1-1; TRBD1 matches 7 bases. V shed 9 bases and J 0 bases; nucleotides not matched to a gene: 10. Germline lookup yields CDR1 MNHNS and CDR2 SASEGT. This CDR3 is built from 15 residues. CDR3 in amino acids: CASTRDSVMNTEAFF. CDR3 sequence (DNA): TGTGCCAGTACCCGGGACAGTGTTATGAACACTGAAGCTTTCTTT.

As DNA, the CDR3 is TGCGCCAGCAGCCTAGGGAACAGGGGGATTGATGAAGCTTTCTTT. This gives the protein CASSLGNRGIDEAFF. This chain links TRBV4-1 with TRBJ1-1, with 8 nucleotides matching TRBD1. The V segment lost 4 bases and the J segment 7 bases; nucleotides outside the gene matches: 11. The CDR3 has 15 amino acids. CDR1 is MGHRA, CDR2 YSYEKL, per germline.

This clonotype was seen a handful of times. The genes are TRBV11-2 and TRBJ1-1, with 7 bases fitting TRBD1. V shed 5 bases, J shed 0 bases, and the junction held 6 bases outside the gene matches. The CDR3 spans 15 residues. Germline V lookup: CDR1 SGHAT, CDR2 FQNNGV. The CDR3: CASSPQDRMNTEAFF. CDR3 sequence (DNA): TGTGCCAGCAGCCCCCAGGACAGGATGAACACTGAAGCTTTCTTT.

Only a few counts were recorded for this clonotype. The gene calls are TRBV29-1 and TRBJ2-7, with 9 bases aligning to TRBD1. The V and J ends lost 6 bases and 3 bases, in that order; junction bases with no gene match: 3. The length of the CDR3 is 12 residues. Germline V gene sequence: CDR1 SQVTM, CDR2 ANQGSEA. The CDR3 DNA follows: TGCAGCGTGGGACAGGGAAACTACGAGCAGTACTTC. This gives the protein CSVGQGNYEQYF.

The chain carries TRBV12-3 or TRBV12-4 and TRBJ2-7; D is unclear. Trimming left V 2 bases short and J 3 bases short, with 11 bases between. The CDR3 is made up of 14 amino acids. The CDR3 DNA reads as TGTGCCAGCAGTTTACGCAGGCTGATCTACGAGCAGTACTTC. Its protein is CASSLRRLIYEQYF.

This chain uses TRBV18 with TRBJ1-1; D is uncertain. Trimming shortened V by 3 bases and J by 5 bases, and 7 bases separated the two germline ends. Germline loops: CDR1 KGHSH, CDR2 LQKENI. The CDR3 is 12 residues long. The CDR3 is CASSPRVTEAFF. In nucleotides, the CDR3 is TGTGCCAGCTCACCTAGAGTAACTGAAGCTTTCTTT.

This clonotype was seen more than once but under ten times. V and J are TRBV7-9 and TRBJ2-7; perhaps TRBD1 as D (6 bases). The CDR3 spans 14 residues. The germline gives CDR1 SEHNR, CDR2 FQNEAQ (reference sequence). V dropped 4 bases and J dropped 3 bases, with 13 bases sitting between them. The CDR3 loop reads CASSSGQTRYEQYF. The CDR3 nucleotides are TGTGCCAGCAGCTCCGGACAGACGCGCTACGAGCAGTACTTC.

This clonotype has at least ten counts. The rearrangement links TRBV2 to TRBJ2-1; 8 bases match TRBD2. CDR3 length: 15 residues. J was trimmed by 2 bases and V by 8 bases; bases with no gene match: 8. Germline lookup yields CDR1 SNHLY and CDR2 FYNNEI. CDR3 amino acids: CASPGGSGAYNEQFF. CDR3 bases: TGTGCCAGCCCTGGGGGTAGCGGGGCCTACAATGAGCAGTTCTTC. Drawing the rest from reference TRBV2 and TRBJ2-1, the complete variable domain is EPEVTQTPSHQVTQMGQEVILRCVPISNHLYFYWYRQILGQKVEFLVSFYNNEISEKSEIFDDQFSVERPDGSNFTLKIRSTKLEDSAMYFCASPGGSGAYNEQFFGPGTRLTVL.

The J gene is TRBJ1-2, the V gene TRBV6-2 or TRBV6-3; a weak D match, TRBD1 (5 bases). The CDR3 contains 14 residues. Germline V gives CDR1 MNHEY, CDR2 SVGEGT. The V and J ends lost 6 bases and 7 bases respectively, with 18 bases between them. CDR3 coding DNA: TGTGCCAGCAGACCCCTTGGGGACGTCTCTGGCTACACCTTC. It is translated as CASRPLGDVSGYTF.

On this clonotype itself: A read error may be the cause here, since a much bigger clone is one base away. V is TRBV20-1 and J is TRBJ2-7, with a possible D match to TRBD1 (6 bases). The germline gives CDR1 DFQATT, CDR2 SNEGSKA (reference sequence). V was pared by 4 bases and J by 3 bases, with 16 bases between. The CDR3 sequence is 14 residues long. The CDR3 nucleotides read TGCAGTGCTATGGGGGCTGCCCGGGGCTACGAGCAGTACTTC. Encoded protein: CSAMGAARGYEQYF.

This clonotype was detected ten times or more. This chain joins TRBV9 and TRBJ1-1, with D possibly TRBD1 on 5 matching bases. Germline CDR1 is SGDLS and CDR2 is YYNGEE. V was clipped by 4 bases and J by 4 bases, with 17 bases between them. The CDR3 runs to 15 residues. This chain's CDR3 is CASSPRGPLGTEAFF. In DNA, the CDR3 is TGTGCCAGCAGCCCCCGGGGACCCCTGGGCACTGAAGCTTTCTTT.

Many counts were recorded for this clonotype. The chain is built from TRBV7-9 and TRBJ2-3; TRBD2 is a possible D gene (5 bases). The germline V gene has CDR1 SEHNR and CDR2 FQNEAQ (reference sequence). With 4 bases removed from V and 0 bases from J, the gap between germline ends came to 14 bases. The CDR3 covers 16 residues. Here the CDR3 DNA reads TGTGCCAGCAGCTCAACCGCAGGCGGGAGCACAGATACGCAGTATTTT. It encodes CASSSTAGGSTDTQYF.

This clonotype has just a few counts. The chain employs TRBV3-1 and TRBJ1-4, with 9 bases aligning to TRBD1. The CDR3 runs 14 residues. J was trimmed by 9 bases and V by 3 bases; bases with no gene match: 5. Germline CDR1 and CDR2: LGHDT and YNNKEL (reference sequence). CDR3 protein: CASSHNDRGKKLFF. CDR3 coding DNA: TGTGCCAGCAGCCATAACGACAGGGGGAAAAAACTGTTTTTT.

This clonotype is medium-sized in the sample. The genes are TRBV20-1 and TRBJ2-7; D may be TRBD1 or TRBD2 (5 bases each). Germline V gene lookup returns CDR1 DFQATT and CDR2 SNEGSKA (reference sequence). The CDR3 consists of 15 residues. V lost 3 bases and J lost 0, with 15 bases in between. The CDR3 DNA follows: TGCAGTGCTAGTCCGAGGCCAGGGAGCTCCTACGAGCAGTACTTC. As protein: CSASPRPGSSYEQYF.

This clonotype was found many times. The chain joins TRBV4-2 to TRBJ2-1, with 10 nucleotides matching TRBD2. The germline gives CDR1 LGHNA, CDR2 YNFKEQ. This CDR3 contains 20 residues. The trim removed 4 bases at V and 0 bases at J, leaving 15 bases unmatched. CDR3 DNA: TGTGCCAGCAGCCCCAGGGGGCGGACTAGCGGCTTTAGCTCCTACAATGAGCAGTTCTTC. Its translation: CASSPRGRTSGFSSYNEQFF.

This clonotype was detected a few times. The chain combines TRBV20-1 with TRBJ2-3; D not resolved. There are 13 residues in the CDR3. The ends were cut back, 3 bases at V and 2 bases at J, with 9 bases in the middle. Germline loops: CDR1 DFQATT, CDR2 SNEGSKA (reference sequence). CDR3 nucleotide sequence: TGCAGTGCTAGTTCCCCGTCCACAGATACGCAGTATTTT. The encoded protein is CSASSPSTDTQYF.

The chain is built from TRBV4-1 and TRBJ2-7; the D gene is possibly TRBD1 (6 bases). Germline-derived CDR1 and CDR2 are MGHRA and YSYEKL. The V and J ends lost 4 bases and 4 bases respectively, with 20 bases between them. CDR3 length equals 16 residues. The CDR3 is CASSPAAFQGKYEQYF. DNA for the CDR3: TGCGCCAGCAGCCCGGCGGCTTTTCAGGGGAAATACGAGCAGTACTTC.

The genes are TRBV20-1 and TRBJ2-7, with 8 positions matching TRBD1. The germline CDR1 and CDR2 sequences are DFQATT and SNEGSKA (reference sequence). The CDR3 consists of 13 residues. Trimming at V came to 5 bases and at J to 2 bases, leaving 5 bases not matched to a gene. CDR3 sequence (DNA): TGCAGTGCTGAGCGACAGGGGACCTACGAGCAGTACTTC. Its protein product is CSAERQGTYEQYF.